Shown below are 4 T cell receptor beta chains from a single sample sequenced in a study of CD8+ T cells in alopecia areata. The sequencing template was cDNA reverse transcribed from extracted RNA. The protocol was immunoSEQ multiplex PCR, while the TCRdb copy is restricted to in-frame clones and leaves out a portion. The sample records 110,000 or so clones, about 61% being singletons. Treatment denoted: oral pan-JAK inhibitor, 5-10 mg twice daily. The specimen comprised CD8+ T cells sorted from blood, sampled at week 4, from a patient treated with tofacitinib. All receptors derive from a human donor with alopecia areata.

CDR3 region: CSVQTTGKGRMATETQYF. In DNA form, the CDR3 reads TGCAGCGTCCAGACGACAGGGAAGGGGAGGATGGCGACAGAGACCCAGTACTTC. The chain couples TRBV29-1 to TRBJ2-5; the D gene is possibly TRBD1 (7 bases). The CDR3 consists of 18 residues. The germline V gene encodes CDR1 SQVTM and CDR2 ANQGSEA. Trimming pared 6 bases from V and 4 bases from J, leaving 30 bases between. Supplemented by reference TRBV29-1 and TRBJ2-5, the full variable domain reads SAVISQKPSRDICQRGTSLTIQCQVDSQVTMMFWYRQQPGQSLTLIATANQGSEATYESGFVIDKFPISRPNLTFSTLTVSNMSPEDSSIYLCSVQTTGKGRMATETQYFGPGTRLLVL.

V and J are TRBV7-2 and TRBJ2-7, with D perhaps matching TRBD2 (7 bases). The germline V gene has CDR1 SGHTA and CDR2 FQGNSA. There are 16 residues in the CDR3. Deletions cut 4 bases from V and 1 base from J, with 17 bases between. In nucleotides, the CDR3 is TGTGCCAGCAGCTCCGTAGGAGGGGGGGCTTCCTACGAGCAGTACTTC. Its translation is CASSSVGGGASYEQYF.

The rearrangement links TRBV27 to TRBJ1-3, with D uncertain. Germline lookup yields CDR1 MNHEY and CDR2 SMNVEV (reference sequence). The V and J ends lost 8 bases and 0 bases respectively, with 8 bases between them. The CDR3 runs 13 residues. The CDR3 here is CASGMYSGNTIYF. CDR3 DNA: TGTGCCAGCGGGATGTACTCTGGAAACACCATATATTTT.

The rearrangement uses TRBV30 and TRBJ2-5; D is possibly TRBD2 (5 bases). The V and J ends lost 0 bases and 2 bases respectively, with 13 bases between them. The CDR3 extends over 15 amino acids. In germline, CDR1 is GTSNPN, CDR2 SVGIG (reference sequence). CDR3 loop: CAWSVGSGFQETQYF. DNA for the CDR3: TGTGCCTGGAGTGTAGGCAGCGGCTTTCAAGAGACCCAGTACTTC.